This T cell receptor (beta chain) was captured in a study of blood T cell repertoires in COVID-19. As for the study in general: The origin of the acute and convalescent COVID-19 samples was the United States, Italy and Spain. Sources were T cells, B-cell-depleted T cells, or PBMCs; the material itself was cDNA or gDNA.

Methods used by the authors: Scientists estimated how many nucleated cells there were by amplifying reference gene primers. Some clones are missing from TCRdb's copy, which holds only in-frame ones; the method was immunoSEQ multiplex PCR. V and J calls and clone size are as listed in that table; D and trimming were resolved from the DNA. The table shows tens of thousands of clones, with approximately 86% occurring only once. V was trimmed by 7 bases and J by 4 bases, leaving 12 bases between them. CDR3 length: 13 amino acids. Per the germline V gene, CDR1 is MDHEN and CDR2 is SYDVKM. Sequenced sample: peripheral blood. The receptor's source is a woman aged 80 or over with acute or convalescent COVID-19. The chain employs TRBV28 and TRBJ2-3; TRBD2 might be the D (6 bases). CDR3 loop: CASIRWGADTQYF. CDR3 DNA sequence: TGTGCCAGCATTCGTTGGGGGGCAGATACGCAGTATTTT. Variable domain in full (rest from reference TRBV28 and TRBJ2-3): DVKVTQSSRYLVKRTGEKVFLECVQDMDHENMFWYRQDPGLGLRLIYFSYDVKMKEKGDIPEGYSVSREKKERFSLILESASTNQTSMYLCASIRWGADTQYFGPGTRLTVL.